The clone carrying this TCR beta chain was observed at least ten times. As yet, its antigen is unknown. These data are taken from a study of CD8 T cells in ankylosing spondylitis. V dropped 5 bases and J dropped 2 bases, with 17 bases sitting between them. The CDR3 covers 16 residues. Germline lookup yields CDR1 SGHKS and CDR2 YYEKEE (reference sequence). Overall study findings and caveats: A motif in TCR beta, a set of under ten highly homologous variants, appeared characteristic of ankylosing spondylitis blood. Enrichment of disease-linked clones was reportedly significant in matched ankylosing spondylitis synovial fluid.

From the 5' RACE reads, TCRdb called clonotypes with MiXCR, one entry per CDR3 protein. The sample lists a few hundred thousand distinct CDR3 sequences; less than 9.5% were seen once. The rearrangement joins TRBV5-5 to TRBJ2-1; tentative D call: TRBD1 (6 bases). The sequence came from a male donor with ankylosing spondylitis. The sequencing input was blood, either unsorted or a sorted T cell fraction (not recorded which). CDR3 bases: TGTGCCAGCAGTTTTGCCCCAACAGGGACCTACAATGAGCAGTTCTTC. This encodes CASSFAPTGTYNEQFF.